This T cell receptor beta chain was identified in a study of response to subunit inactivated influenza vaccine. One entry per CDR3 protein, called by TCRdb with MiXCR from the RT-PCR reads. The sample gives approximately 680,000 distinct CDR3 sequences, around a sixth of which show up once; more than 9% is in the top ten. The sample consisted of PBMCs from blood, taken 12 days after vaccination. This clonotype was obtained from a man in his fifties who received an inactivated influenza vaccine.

The CDR3 spells CASSLYGGQGLVSTRNEQFF. In DNA form, the CDR3 reads TGTGCCAGCAGCTTATACGGGGGACAGGGCTTGGTCAGTACCCGGAATGAGCAGTTCTTC. The chain couples TRBV11-1 to TRBJ2-1, with TRBD1 matching over 9 bases. Germline V gene lookup returns CDR1 SGHAT and CDR2 FQDESV (reference sequence). The trim removed 2 bases at V and 7 bases at J, leaving 21 bases unmatched. CDR3 size: 20 residues.